Shown below are 4 T cell receptor beta chains from a single sample sequenced in a study of blood T cell repertoires in COVID-19. Here immunoSEQ multiplex PCR was the method, and the copy in TCRdb shows in-frame clones only, minus some. The sample carries about 430,000 clones, 80% to 90% recorded once. Specimen: PBMCs or T cells enriched from blood (not recorded which). The source is a man aged 25 to 40 who had recovered from COVID-19.

The chain has TRBV19 and TRBJ2-1; TRBD1 aligns across 7 bases. The CDR3 totals 14 residues. Trimming removed 5 bases from V and 7 bases from J; junction bases left unmatched: 8. In germline, CDR1 is LNHDA, CDR2 SQIVND (reference sequence). This chain's CDR3 is CASSRRGPGNEQFF. CDR3 nucleotide sequence: TGTGCCAGTAGTCGAAGGGGGCCGGGGAATGAGCAGTTCTTC.

This clone was detected only a few times. This sequence joins TRBV6-1 and TRBJ2-4, with D possibly matching TRBD2 (6 bases). Germline V gene data show CDR1 as MNHNS and CDR2 as SASEGT. Trimming stripped 2 bases from V and 1 base from J, with 9 bases between. The CDR3 covers 15 residues. The DNA of the CDR3 is TGTGCCAGCAGTGAATCAGGAGGGGCCAAAAACATTCAGTACTTC. Protein sequence: CASSESGGAKNIQYF.

The chain carries TRBV21-1 and TRBJ2-3; TRBD2 is taken as the D call from the table, unchecked against the DNA. TRBV21-1 is assigned pseudogene status. This CDR3 spans 16 amino acids. CDR3 loop: CASSRGREGPTDTQYF. The DNA of the CDR3 is TGTGCCAGCAGCAGAGGGCGGGAGGGCCCAACAGATACGCAGTATTTT.

V usage is TRBV28 and J usage is TRBJ2-1, with D hard to call. V was trimmed by 5 bases and J by 9 bases, leaving 11 bases between them. Germline V CDR1 and CDR2: MDHEN, SYDVKM. The CDR3 covers 12 residues. CDR3 protein: CASSPSFREQFF. As DNA, the CDR3 is TGTGCCAGCAGTCCTAGTTTCCGTGAGCAGTTCTTC.